Below are 10 T cell receptor beta chains sequenced from a single sample in a study of T cell clonality in common variable immunodeficiency. Study-level results: Reportedly, TCR beta sequences from common variable immunodeficiency showed fewer deletions and N-nucleotide insertions.

The antigens these receptors bind are not known. Generated by immunoSEQ multiplex PCR, the TCRdb table keeps only in-frame clones and is missing some. Altogether 25,000 or so clones were found in the sample, and no singletons occur. The sequencing sample was made of peripheral blood mononuclear cells. Receptors were obtained from a human donor with common variable immunodeficiency.

This clone showed up many times. The CDR3 end lies 3 residues beyond the end of the read and is filled in from the germline J gene. V usage is TRBV30 and J usage is TRBJ2-1; 7 bases are shared with TRBD2. Germline V gene sequence: CDR1 GTSNPN, CDR2 SVGIG (reference sequence). The trim removed 3 bases at V and 0 bases at J, leaving 8 bases unmatched. This CDR3 is built from 16 residues. Partial CDR3 DNA: TGTGCCTGGAGGGCGAGCGGGACCAGCTCCTACAATGAG. Protein product: CAWRASGTSSYNE. The full CDR3 reads CAWRASGTSSYNEQFF. The variable domain in full, with the rest retrieved from reference TRBV30 and TRBJ2-1, is SQTIHQWPATLVQPVGSPLSLECTVEGTSNPNLYWYRQAAGRGLQLLFYSVGIGQISSEVPQNLSASRPQDRQFILSSKKLLLSDSGFYLCAWRASGTSSYNEQFFGPGTRLTVL.

The table lists this clone with many counts. The missing CDR3 end, 3 residues past where the read stops, is filled in from the germline J gene. This rearrangement joins TRBV5-5 to TRBJ2-1; D is possibly TRBD2 (5 bases). This CDR3 has 15 residues. Germline V lookup: CDR1 SGHKS, CDR2 YYEKEE (reference sequence). Trimming took 4 bases from V and 0 from J, leaving 11 bases between them. The CDR3 reads CASSDSDHSYNEQFF. CDR3 bases read: TGTGCCAGCAGCGATAGCGACCACTCCTACAATGAG.

This clone occurred many times. The read terminates 3 residues ahead of where the CDR3 ends, so the germline J gene completes it. V is TRBV20-1 and J is TRBJ1-1, with D perhaps TRBD1 (6 bases). The CDR3 is 14 residues long. Trimming took 5 bases from V and 5 from J, leaving 18 bases between them. In germline, CDR1 is DFQATT, CDR2 SNEGSKA (reference sequence). The sequenced CDR3 bases are TGCAGTGCTGATGACCGGGACATGGTAACTGAA. Its protein product is CSADDRDMVTE. The whole CDR3 protein reads CSADDRDMVTEAFF.

This clone was counted between two and nine times. Read data end 3 residues before the CDR3 end; the end is taken from the germline J gene. The chain joins TRBV5-1 to TRBJ2-7; 10 nucleotides align to TRBD1. Unmatched junction bases numbered 5, after V lost 5 bases and J lost 3 bases. The CDR3 is 14 amino acids. CDR1 is SGHRS, CDR2 YFSETQ, per germline. The CDR3 bases that were read are TGCGCCAGCAGTTCCGGGACAGGGGACTACGAG. It specifies CASSSGTGDYE. The whole CDR3 is CASSSGTGDYEQYF.

In its sample, this clone was seen many times. The read finishes 3 residues shy of the CDR3 end, and the germline J gene is used to complete it. The rearrangement uses TRBV5-1 and TRBJ1-5; 9 bases fit TRBD1. This CDR3 region has 14 residues. In germline, CDR1 is SGHRS, CDR2 YFSETQ. This CDR3 is CASSIQGAPSPQHF. The sequenced part of the CDR3 DNA is TGCGCCAGCAGCATACAGGGGGCCCCTTCCCCC.

A remark on this clone: The observed sequence ends 3 residues before the CDR3 terminus, with the missing tail filled in from the germline J gene. This chain connects TRBV20-1 to TRBJ2-1; 9 bases are a match to TRBD2. Trimming removed 1 base from V and 9 bases from J; junction bases left unmatched: 13. CDR1 is DFQATT and CDR2 is SNEGSKA in the germline V gene (reference sequence). The CDR3 runs 16 residues. CDR3 DNA (partial): TGCAGTGCTAGAGGCTTCCGAGCGGGGGGAAAGGGTGAG. Translation: CSARGFRAGGKGE. The full CDR3 protein is CSARGFRAGGKGEQFF.

This clone has at least ten counts. The CDR3 extends 3 residues past the end of the read, so its final part is completed from the germline J gene. The chain uses TRBV5-1 and TRBJ1-2, with TRBD1 identical over 7 bases. Per the germline V gene, CDR1 is SGHRS and CDR2 is YFSETQ. The CDR3 is 13 amino acids. CDR3 DNA, as far as it was read: TGCGCCAGCAACAACAGGGGATCGGCGGAC. This gives the protein CASNNRGSAD. The whole CDR3 protein reads CASNNRGSADYTF. The whole variable domain, remainder taken from reference TRBV5-1 and TRBJ1-2, is KAGVTQTPRYLIKTRGQQVTLSCSPISGHRSVSWYQQTPGQGLQFLFEYFSETQRNKGNFPGRFSGRQFSNSRSEMNVSTLELGDSALYLCASNNRGSADYTFGSGTRLTVV.

At least ten counts were recorded for this clone. The DNA ends 3 residues before the CDR3 does, and the rest of the CDR3 is filled in from the germline J gene. The chain is built from TRBV7-9 and TRBJ1-1; D is uncertain. The CDR3 loop spans 14 amino acids. V shed 5 bases and J shed 6 bases, with 16 bases lying between them. The germline gives CDR1 SEHNR, CDR2 FQNEAQ (reference sequence). The CDR3 DNA, read in part, is TGTGCCAGCAGCCGGAGCGGTTGGAGCTCTGAA. This codes for CASSRSGWSSE. The full CDR3 protein reads CASSRSGWSSEAFF. The variable domain in full, with the rest retrieved from reference TRBV7-9 and TRBJ1-1, is DTGVSQNPRHKITKRGQNVTFRCDPISEHNRLYWYRQTLGQGPEFLTYFQNEAQLEKSRLLSDRFSAERPKGSFSTLEIQRTEQGDSAMYLCASSRSGWSSEAFFGQGTRLTVV.

This clone was counted many times. The sequenced fragment ends 3 residues before the CDR3 boundary, so the rest is inferred from the germline J gene. This chain uses TRBV7-9 with TRBJ2-3; D possibly corresponds to TRBD2 (6 bases). This CDR3 spans 15 amino acids. Trimming took off 1 base at V and 1 base at J, with 9 bases between the two ends. The germline CDR1 and CDR2 sequences are SEHNR and FQNEAQ (reference sequence). The DNA read from the CDR3 is TGTGCCAGCAGCTTAGAAGGCGGGGGCACAGATACG. Encoded protein: CASSLEGGGTDT. The complete CDR3 sequence is CASSLEGGGTDTQYF. Full variable domain (rest looked up from reference TRBV7-9 and TRBJ2-3): DTGVSQNPRHKITKRGQNVTFRCDPISEHNRLYWYRQTLGQGPEFLTYFQNEAQLEKSRLLSDRFSAERPKGSFSTLEIQRTEQGDSAMYLCASSLEGGGTDTQYFGPGTRLTVL.

Many counts were recorded for this clone. The sequenced fragment ends 3 residues before the CDR3 boundary, so the rest is inferred from the germline J gene. The chain links TRBV7-3 to TRBJ2-1, with a weak D call TRBD1 (6 bases). The V end lost 5 bases, the J end lost 5 bases, and 13 bases lay between the germline ends. The germline V gene encodes CDR1 SGHTA and CDR2 FQGTGA. The CDR3 covers 14 residues. The part of the CDR3 DNA that was read is TGTGCCAGCAGCCAAGGACAGCTCAACAATGAG. It encodes CASSQGQLNNE. The full-length CDR3 reads as CASSQGQLNNEQFF. The full variable domain, completed using reference TRBV7-3 and TRBJ2-1, is GAGVSQTPSNKVTEKGKYVELRCDPISGHTALYWYRQSLGQGPEFLIYFQGTGAADDSGLPNDRFFAVRPEGSVSTLKIQRTERGDSAVYLCASSQGQLNNEQFFGPGTRLTVL.